This T cell receptor beta chain is from a study of shared clonotypes between healthy human individuals (dated by TCRdb to 2020 to 2021). About the study as a whole: A couple of women and a few men aged 18 to 49 years were included in the cohort. For each donor, three plates each were used for CD4 naive and CD4 memory, two plates were used for CD8 naive, and one plate was used for CD8 memory. To estimate repertoire size and how much clonotype sharing occurs between individuals, the study deeply sequenced the blood TCR repertoires of five or six healthy adults. Different laboratories and diverse techniques were used to prepare libraries and sequence TCR repertoires, to increase sequencing depth and limit assay-specific biases. Each donor's leukapheresis produced roughly between about 0.85 and 10 billion PBMCs.

Note on this clone: There is no known antigen for this receptor. No base-level quality is on record; no much larger clone is a single base apart.

TCR CDR3 regions were amplified from genomic DNA by multiplex PCR using the deep immunoSEQ assay. Extracted genomic DNA from each cell subset was distributed evenly across all wells of several immunoSEQ 96-well plates, and each plate was treated as a replicate. For sorted subsets, about 0.2 ug genomic DNA, equal to 25,000 to 35,000 T cell genomes, was loaded into each replicate PCR. Purified libraries were quantified with a Qubit 3.0 fluorometer, sized on a Bioanalyzer 2100, and re-quantified with the KAPA Library Quantification kit. Each immunoSEQ 96-well plate was sequenced on its own single-read 150-cycle Illumina NextSeq 550 flow cell. Concerning the study's data processing: The immunoSEQ output contained only junctional sequences without quality scores, so filtering could not match that applied to full-length reads. Sequences were annotated with PyIR, a Python wrapper for IgBLAST v1.9, and V/J genes and CDR3 were assigned using IMGT germline references. Reads with weak V/J assignments (E-value above 1e-6), missing CDR3, stop codons, out-of-frame junctions, or ambiguous translated residues were removed. V3J clonotypes were defined as sequences sharing the same inferred V gene, J gene, and CDR3 amino acid sequence. Percentage overlap between repertoires was calculated by dividing the number of shared unique clonotypes by the size of the smaller repertoire. Repertoire richness was assessed with RTK rarefaction, the Chao1 estimator, and Recon v2.1 estimates of unobserved clonotypes. OLGA was used to compute generation probabilities for all TCRbeta clonotypes that the gDNA method yielded from four donors. TCRdb limited this immuneACCESS table to in-frame rearrangements with V and J called. A share of clones is missing; checked studies link under half to unresolved V genes, and the rest is unexplained. V, J and clone size are taken as reported in that table, and D and trimming were inferred from the DNA itself. The sample table holds roughly 500,000 clones, of which roughly 95% were seen once. Under 0.065% of the sample belongs to the ten largest clones.

General study outcomes and caveats: Naive subsets generally had larger estimated clonotype richness than memory subsets did. The genetic and exposure-history diversity represented was limited by the small number of donors. Sampling was restricted to blood, and TCR repertoires in tissue are likely to differ from TCR repertoires in blood. Sharing across a handful of donors was observed for roughly 5% of naive CD4, under 4% of naive CD8, roughly 2.4% of memory CD4, and less than 0.45% of memory CD8 clonotypes. Even with the large sequencing depth, rarefaction of the sorted-subset datasets indicated that sequencing was incomplete. Compared with non-shared clonotypes, clonotypes shared by all four sorted-subset donors had higher generation probabilities. Pairwise subsampling led to the expectation that sequencing depth would affect the degree of clonotype sharing among donors.

The donors were healthy, HIV-negative adults who had no recently reported acute infections or vaccinations. Only Caucasian adults living in Nashville, Tennessee, USA were represented among the donors. CD4+ T cells were enriched by magnetic negative selection; naive cells were then positively selected on CD45RA, and the negative fraction formed the memory subset. Blood was collected by leukapheresis, and PBMCs were isolated by Ficoll-Histopaque density gradient centrifugation and then cryopreserved in liquid nitrogen vapor phase. Analytical flow cytometry was used to check the purity and quantity of each magnetically sorted T cell population. Genomic DNA was isolated from each sorted fraction and quantified by UV absorbance on a Nanodrop 2000c. V was cut back by 6 bases and J by 6 bases, leaving a gap of 21 bases between them. The germline V gene provides CDR1 SNHLY and CDR2 FYNNEI. The CDR3 measures 15 amino acids from cysteine to phenylalanine. Kept here is only the CDR3 DNA, which spans 45 bases and is read in frame from base 1.

The sequence was collected from a woman in her twenties or thirties in good health. Sequencing used naive CD4+ T cells sorted from blood. This sample's cell subset or site label indicates: CD45RA+ positively selected. Recombination linked TRBV2 to TRBJ2-7; the D call is tentative, TRBD1 or TRBD2, as each matches 5 bases. The DNA is TGTGCCAGCAGGGACCCTGGGCAGGGAGCTGTCGAGCAGTACTTC. The encoded protein is CASRDPGQGAVEQYF.